These 19 T cell receptor beta chains came from one sample sequenced in a study of shared clonotypes between healthy human individuals. Measured with immunoSEQ multiplex PCR; TCRdb has only the in-frame clones, and not every one. This table has millions of clones, about 92% appearing once. CD8 cells classed as naive were CD45RO-negative and positively selected for CCR7, excluding terminally differentiated effector memory CD45RA+ cells. The specimen sequenced was naive CD8+ T cells from PBMCs. These receptors were taken from a man aged 18 to 29 in good health. Some clones in this sample may be carry-over from other donors' samples.

The chain has TRBV15 and TRBJ2-3; 9 nucleotides line up with TRBD2. The junction had 12 bases not matched to a gene; V was cut back by 8 bases and J by 3 bases. The CDR3 has 16 residues. Germline V lookup: CDR1 LNHNV, CDR2 YYDKDF (reference sequence). The CDR3 DNA is TGTGCCACCCGGGATGGAGGGCGGGAGGGGACAGATACGCAGTATTTT. This encodes CATRDGGREGTDTQYF.

The V and J genes are TRBV2 and TRBJ1-4; D gene unclear. The V and J ends lost 0 bases and 7 bases respectively, with 6 bases between them. Germline values: CDR1 SNHLY, CDR2 FYNNEI. This CDR3 comprises 13 residues. This CDR3 reads CASSEASSEKLFF. The CDR3 region has the DNA TGTGCCAGCAGTGAAGCTTCGAGTGAAAAACTGTTTTTT.

A single count supports this clone. In nucleotides, the CDR3 is TGTGCCAGCAGCGCCAGACAGGAACTCATTGAAGCTTTCTTT. Amino acids: CASSARQELIEAFF. The chain joins TRBV5-6 to TRBJ1-1; a weak D match, TRBD1 (6 bases). CDR3 length equals 14 residues. Germline V CDR1 and CDR2: SGHDT, YYEEEE. The V end lost 4 bases, the J end lost 7 bases, and 17 bases lay between the germline ends.

The chain employs TRBV6-1 and TRBJ2-5; a weak D match, TRBD2 (5 bases). The J call is uncertain, as TRBJ2-7 better fits the DNA end. Germline CDR1 and CDR2: MNHNS and SASEGT. The CDR3 sequence is 13 residues long. As DNA, the CDR3 is TGTGCCAGCAGTCTACGGGATAAGTACGAGCAGTACTTC. It is translated as CASSLRDKYEQYF.

The chain couples TRBV15 to TRBJ2-7; unclear D gene. V lost 3 bases and J lost 1, with 7 bases in between. Per germline, CDR1 LNHNV and CDR2 YYDKDF (reference sequence). The CDR3 has 13 amino acids. The CDR3 loop is CATSSLKSYEQYF. The CDR3 DNA reads as TGTGCCACCAGCAGCCTCAAATCCTACGAGCAGTACTTC. Drawing the rest from reference TRBV15 and TRBJ2-7, the complete variable domain is DAMVIQNPRYQVTQFGKPVTLSCSQTLNHNVMYWYQQKSSQAPKLLFHYYDKDFNNEADTPDNFQSRRPNTSFCFLDIRSPGLGDTAMYLCATSSLKSYEQYFGPGTRLTVT.

The chain combines TRBV6-1 with TRBJ2-7; D might be TRBD1 or TRBD2, each matching 5 bases. This CDR3 has 13 amino acids. CDR1 MNHNS and CDR2 SASEGT come from the germline V gene. Trimming left V 8 bases short and J 1 base short, with 12 bases between. CDR3 coding DNA: TGTGCCAGCTGGCCCTGGGGGTCCTACGAGCAGTACTTC. It encodes CASWPWGSYEQYF.

The genes are TRBV27 and TRBJ1-1; D ambiguous. CDR1 and CDR2 from the germline V gene are MNHEY and SMNVEV (reference sequence). CDR3 length: 10 amino acids. Trimming stripped 10 bases from V and 5 bases from J, with 8 bases between. This chain's CDR3 is CATMGTEAFF. In DNA form, the CDR3 reads TGTGCCACTATGGGGACTGAAGCTTTCTTT.

The genes are TRBV27 and TRBJ2-5, with D unclear. The V gene's germline CDR1 is MNHEY and CDR2 SMNVEV (reference sequence). The CDR3 covers 15 residues. The V gene lost 3 bases and the J gene lost 5 bases, with 16 bases spanning the gap. CDR3 in amino acids: CASSFRTDSRETQYF. The CDR3 bases are TGTGCCAGCAGTTTCAGGACCGACTCCAGGGAGACCCAGTACTTC.

The chain combines TRBV7-2 with TRBJ2-1; D might be TRBD1 or TRBD2, each matching 5 bases. There are 13 residues in the CDR3. Germline CDR1 is SGHTA and CDR2 is FQGNSA. Trimming took off 4 bases at V and 5 bases at J, with 9 bases between the two ends. The CDR3 DNA follows: TGTGCCAGCAGCTCCGGGACGCACAATGAGCAGTTCTTC. It is translated as CASSSGTHNEQFF.

The chain couples TRBV28 to TRBJ2-7; 7 bases agree with TRBD2. V shed 6 bases and J 2 bases; nucleotides not matched to a gene: 7. CDR3 length: 14 amino acids. Germline loops: CDR1 MDHEN, CDR2 SYDVKM. DNA of the CDR3: TGTGCCAGCAGGGGGAGGGCCCCCGCCTACGAGCAGTACTTC. It codes for CASRGRAPAYEQYF.

The rearrangement uses TRBV4-1 and TRBJ2-2, with D possibly matching TRBD2 (6 bases). V lost 3 bases and J lost 4, with 9 bases in between. The CDR3 consists of 14 residues. The germline V gene has CDR1 MGHRA and CDR2 YSYEKL. The CDR3: CASSQGGSTGELFF. The CDR3, as DNA: TGCGCCAGCAGCCAGGGGGGTTCCACCGGGGAGCTGTTTTTT.

This clone was observed a few times. The same CDR3 also results from other DNA sequences found in this sample. The J gene is TRBJ1-2, the V gene TRBV6-5; no clear D gene. Germline lookup yields CDR1 MNHEY and CDR2 SVGAGI. Trimming took 0 bases from V and 1 from J, leaving 6 bases between them. This CDR3 is 14 amino acids long. DNA for the CDR3: TGTGCCAGCAGTTACTCGTCCAGTAACTATGGCTACACCTTC. As protein: CASSYSSSNYGYTF.

The rearrangement uses TRBV19 and TRBJ2-1; perhaps D is TRBD1 or TRBD2 (5 bases each). The V gene's germline CDR1 is LNHDA and CDR2 SQIVND (reference sequence). This CDR3 has 14 residues. V gave up 1 base and J gave up 7 bases, with 11 bases separating them. In DNA, the CDR3 is TGTGCCAGTAGTATAGCCAGGGACCAGAATGAGCAGTTCTTC. It yields the protein CASSIARDQNEQFF. Supplemented by reference TRBV19 and TRBJ2-1, the full variable domain reads DGGITQSPKYLFRKEGQNVTLSCEQNLNHDAMYWYRQDPGQGLRLIYYSQIVNDFQKGDIAEGYSVSREKKESFPLTVTSAQKNPTAFYLCASSIARDQNEQFFGPGTRLTVL.

The genes are TRBV28 and TRBJ2-1; 14 nucleotides match TRBD2. Looked up from germline, CDR1 is MDHEN and CDR2 is SYDVKM. V shed 5 bases, J shed 15 bases, and the junction held 12 bases outside the gene matches. The CDR3 spans 15 residues. In nucleotides, the CDR3 is TGTGCCAGCAGTCCCCTGGGACTAGCGGGAGTATTGTGGTTCTTC. Translating gives CASSPLGLAGVLWFF.

As concerns this clone: Distinct nucleotide sequences in the sample also encode this CDR3. The J gene is TRBJ2-1, the V gene TRBV2; 13 bases agree with TRBD2. J gave up 0 bases and V 7 bases, and 3 bases lay outside the gene matches. The CDR3 has 16 residues. CDR1 is SNHLY, CDR2 FYNNEI, per germline. The CDR3 is CASKRLAGGSYNEQFF. DNA of the CDR3: TGTGCCAGCAAAAGACTAGCGGGAGGCTCCTACAATGAGCAGTTCTTC.

The rearrangement joins TRBV13 to TRBJ1-4; D unclear. This CDR3 region has 14 residues. Germline CDR1 is PRHDT and CDR2 is FYEKMQ (reference sequence). Trimming cost V 5 bases and J 3 bases, with 10 bases left between them. CDR3 coding DNA: TGTGCCAGCAGCCCTAGGGTCCCTAATGAAAAACTGTTTTTT. The encoded protein is CASSPRVPNEKLFF.

This clone was counted only a few times. In DNA, the CDR3 is TGTGCCAGCAGCTTGAAGGACGTTAAGCCCCAGCATTTT. The encoded protein is CASSLKDVKPQHF. The chain couples TRBV5-5 to TRBJ1-5; D is unresolved. The CDR3 has 13 residues. Trimming left V 1 base short and J 8 bases short, with 10 bases between. The germline CDR1 and CDR2 sequences are SGHKS and YYEKEE (reference sequence).

This clone was picked up one time. The chain is built from TRBV7-9 and TRBJ2-1; a possible D gene is TRBD2 (5 bases). The germline V and J ends were trimmed by 0 bases and 8 bases, with 14 bases remaining between them. The CDR3 loop spans 15 amino acids. CDR1 SEHNR and CDR2 FQNEAQ come from the germline V gene (reference sequence). CDR3 nucleotide sequence: TGTGCCAGCAGCTTAGCGGGAGATGAGTTAGATGAGCAGTTCTTC. It specifies CASSLAGDELDEQFF.

The rearrangement joins TRBV28 to TRBJ1-5; maybe TRBD1 (5 bases). The germline V gene has CDR1 MDHEN and CDR2 SYDVKM. Trimming took 6 bases from V and 7 from J, leaving 22 bases between them. CDR3 size: 16 residues. The CDR3 DNA follows: TGTGCCAGCAGCCCGGGACTTCCAGGTGGGTGGCAGCCCCAGCATTTT. Translated, it gives CASSPGLPGGWQPQHF.